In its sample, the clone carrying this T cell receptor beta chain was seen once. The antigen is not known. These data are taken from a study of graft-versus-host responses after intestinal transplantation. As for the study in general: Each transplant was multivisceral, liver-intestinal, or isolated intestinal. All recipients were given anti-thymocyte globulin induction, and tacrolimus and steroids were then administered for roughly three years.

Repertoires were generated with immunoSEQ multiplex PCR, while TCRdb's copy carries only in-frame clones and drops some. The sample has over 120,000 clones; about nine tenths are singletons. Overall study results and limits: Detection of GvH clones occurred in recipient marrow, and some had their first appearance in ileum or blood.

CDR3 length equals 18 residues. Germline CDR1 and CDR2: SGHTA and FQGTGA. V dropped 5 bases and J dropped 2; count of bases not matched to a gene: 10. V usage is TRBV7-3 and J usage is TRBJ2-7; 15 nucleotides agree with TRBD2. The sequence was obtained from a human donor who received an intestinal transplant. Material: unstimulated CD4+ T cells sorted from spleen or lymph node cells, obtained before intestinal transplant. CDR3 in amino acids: CASSPIPGLAGGAYEQYF. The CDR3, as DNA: TGTGCCAGCAGCCCTATTCCTGGACTAGCGGGAGGGGCCTACGAGCAGTACTTC.